The clone carrying this T cell receptor (beta chain) was picked up a small number of times. No antigen is known for it. The CDR3 spans 14 residues. Trimming pared 3 bases from V and 2 bases from J, leaving 11 bases between. Germline CDR1 is SEHNR and CDR2 is FQNEAQ (reference sequence). This sample was included in a study of cytomegalovirus exposure and HLA in healthy donors. Findings of the study overall: The study listed 150 to 200 cytomegalovirus-associated TCR beta chains. Diagnosis of cytomegalovirus status made by the classifier reportedly showed high specificity and sensitivity. In vitro testing confirmed three CMV-associated chains as specific for CMV antigens.

TCRdb's copy holds only in-frame clones and misses some; the assay was immunoSEQ multiplex PCR. The sample has fewer than 200,000 clones, approximately 87% seen once. The receptor was derived from a woman younger than 45 in good health and CMV-seronegative. The chain combines TRBV7-9 with TRBJ2-7; a possible D gene is TRBD1 (5 bases). Input material: PBMCs. The CDR3, as DNA: TGTGCCAGCAGCTTGTCCACAGGTCCCTACGAGCAGTACTTC. Its translation is CASSLSTGPYEQYF.